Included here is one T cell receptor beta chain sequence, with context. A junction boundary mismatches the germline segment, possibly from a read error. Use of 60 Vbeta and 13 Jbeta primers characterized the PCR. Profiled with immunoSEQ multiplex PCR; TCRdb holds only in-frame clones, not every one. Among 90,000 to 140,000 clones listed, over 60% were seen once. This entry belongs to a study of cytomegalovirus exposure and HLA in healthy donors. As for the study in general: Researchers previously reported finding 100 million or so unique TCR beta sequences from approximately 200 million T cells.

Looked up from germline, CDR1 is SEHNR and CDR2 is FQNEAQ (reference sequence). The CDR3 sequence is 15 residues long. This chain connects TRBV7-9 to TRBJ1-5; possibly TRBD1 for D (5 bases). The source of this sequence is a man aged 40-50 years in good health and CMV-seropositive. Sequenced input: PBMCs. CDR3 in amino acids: CSSSLGQGTGQPQHF. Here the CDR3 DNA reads TGTTCCAGCAGCTTAGGCCAGGGTACCGGTCAGCCCCAGCATTTT.